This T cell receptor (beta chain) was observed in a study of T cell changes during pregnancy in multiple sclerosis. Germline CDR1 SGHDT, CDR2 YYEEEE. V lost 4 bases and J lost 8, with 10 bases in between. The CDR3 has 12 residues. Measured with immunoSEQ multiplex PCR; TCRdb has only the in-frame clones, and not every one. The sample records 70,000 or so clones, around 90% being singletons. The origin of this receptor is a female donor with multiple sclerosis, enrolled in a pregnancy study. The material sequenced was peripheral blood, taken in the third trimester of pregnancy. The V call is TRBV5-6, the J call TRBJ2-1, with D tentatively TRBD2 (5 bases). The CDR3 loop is CASSPGVDEQFF. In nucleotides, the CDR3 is TGTGCCAGCAGCCCCGGGGTCGATGAGCAGTTCTTC. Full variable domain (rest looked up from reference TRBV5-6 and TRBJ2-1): DAGVTQSPTHLIKTRGQQVTLRCSPKSGHDTVSWYQQALGQGPQFIFQYYEEEERQRGNFPDRFSGHQFPNYSSELNVNALLLGDSALYLCASSPGVDEQFFGPGTRLTVL.